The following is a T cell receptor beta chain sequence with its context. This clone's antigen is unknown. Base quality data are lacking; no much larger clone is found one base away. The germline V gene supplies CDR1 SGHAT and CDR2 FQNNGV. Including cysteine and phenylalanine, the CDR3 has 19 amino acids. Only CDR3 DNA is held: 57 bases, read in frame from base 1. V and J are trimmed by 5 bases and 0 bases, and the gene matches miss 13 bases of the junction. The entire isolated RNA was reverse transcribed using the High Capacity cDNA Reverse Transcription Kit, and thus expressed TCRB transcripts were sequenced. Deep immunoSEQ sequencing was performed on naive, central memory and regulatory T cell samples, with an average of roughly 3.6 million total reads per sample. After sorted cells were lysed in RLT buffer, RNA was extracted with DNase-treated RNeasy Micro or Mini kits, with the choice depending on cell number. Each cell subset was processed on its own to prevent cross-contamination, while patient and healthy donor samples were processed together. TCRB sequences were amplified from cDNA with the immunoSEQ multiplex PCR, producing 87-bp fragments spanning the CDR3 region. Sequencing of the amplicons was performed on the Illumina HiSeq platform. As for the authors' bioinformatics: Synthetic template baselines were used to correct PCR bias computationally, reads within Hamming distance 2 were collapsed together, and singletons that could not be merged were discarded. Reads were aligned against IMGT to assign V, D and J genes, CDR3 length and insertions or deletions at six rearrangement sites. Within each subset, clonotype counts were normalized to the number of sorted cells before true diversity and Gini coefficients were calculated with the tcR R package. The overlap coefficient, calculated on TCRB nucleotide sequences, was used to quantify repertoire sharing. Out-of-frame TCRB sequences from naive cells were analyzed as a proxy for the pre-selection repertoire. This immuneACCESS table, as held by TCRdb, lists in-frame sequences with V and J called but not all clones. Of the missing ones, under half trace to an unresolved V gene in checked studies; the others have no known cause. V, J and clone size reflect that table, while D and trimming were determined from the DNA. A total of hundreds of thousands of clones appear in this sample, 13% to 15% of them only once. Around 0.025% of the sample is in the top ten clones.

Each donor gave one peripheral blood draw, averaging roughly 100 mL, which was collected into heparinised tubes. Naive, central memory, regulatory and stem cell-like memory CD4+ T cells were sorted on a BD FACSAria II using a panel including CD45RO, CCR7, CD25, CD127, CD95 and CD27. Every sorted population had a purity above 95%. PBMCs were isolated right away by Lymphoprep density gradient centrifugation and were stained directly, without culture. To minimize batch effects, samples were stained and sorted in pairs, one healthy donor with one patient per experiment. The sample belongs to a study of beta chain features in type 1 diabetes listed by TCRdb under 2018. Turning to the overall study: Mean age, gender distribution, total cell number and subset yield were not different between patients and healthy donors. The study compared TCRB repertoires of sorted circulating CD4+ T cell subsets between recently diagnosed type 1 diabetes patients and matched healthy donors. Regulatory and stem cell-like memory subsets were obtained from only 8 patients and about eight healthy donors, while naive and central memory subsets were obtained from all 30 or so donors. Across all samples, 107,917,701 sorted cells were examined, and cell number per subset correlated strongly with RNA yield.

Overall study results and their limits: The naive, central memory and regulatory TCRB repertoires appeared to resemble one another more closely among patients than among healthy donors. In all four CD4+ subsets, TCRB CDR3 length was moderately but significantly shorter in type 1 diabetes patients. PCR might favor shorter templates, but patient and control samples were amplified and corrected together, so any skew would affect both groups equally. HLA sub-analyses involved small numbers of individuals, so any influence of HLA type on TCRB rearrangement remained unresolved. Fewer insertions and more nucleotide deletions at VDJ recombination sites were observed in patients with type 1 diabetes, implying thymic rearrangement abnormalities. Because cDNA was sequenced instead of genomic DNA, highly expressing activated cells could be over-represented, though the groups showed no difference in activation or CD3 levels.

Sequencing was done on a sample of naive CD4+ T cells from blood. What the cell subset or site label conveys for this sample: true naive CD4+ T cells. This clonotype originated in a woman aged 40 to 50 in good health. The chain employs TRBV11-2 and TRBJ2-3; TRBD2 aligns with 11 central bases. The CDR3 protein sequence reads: CASSPENLAGGTSTDTQYF. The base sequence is TGTGCCAGCAGCCCCGAGAATCTAGCGGGGGGAACTAGCACAGATACGCAGTATTTT.